Each of the 7 T cell receptor beta chains below was sequenced from the same sample in a study of metastatic and nonmetastatic thyroid tumors. TCRdb re-clonotyped the PCR reads via MiXCR. The repertoire holds about 20,000 clones, with about a quarter as singletons. Among the patients, none had received any treatment before thyroid surgery. Sample: tumor tissue. The receptors shown here come from a female donor with papillary thyroid cancer or a benign thyroid nodule (not recorded which). Some clones in this sample may be carry-over from other donors' samples.

As to this clone: At one of its ends the junction is not consistent with the germline gene, which may arise from a read error. At the DNA level, this CDR3 is encoded by other sequences in the same sample as well. The chain uses TRBV6-2 or TRBV6-3 and TRBJ2-3; 16 bases fit TRBD2. Germline values: CDR1 MNHEY, CDR2 SVGEGT. There are 18 residues in the CDR3. CDR3 DNA: TGTGCCAGGTTGGTGGGACTAGCGGGAGGGTCCAGCACAGATACTCAGTATTTT. Translating gives CARLVGLAGGSSTDTQYF.

This clone was seen a handful of times. The V and J genes are TRBV2 and TRBJ2-3; 9 nucleotides match TRBD2. CDR1 is SNHLY and CDR2 is FYNNEI in the germline V gene. The CDR3 is made up of 15 amino acids. With V trimmed by 7 bases and J by 2 bases, 7 bases remained unmatched. The CDR3 region is CASTPLAGNTDTQYF. CDR3 in DNA: TGTGCCAGCACGCCACTAGCGGGCAACACAGATACGCAGTATTTT.

This clone occurred many times. A much bigger clone sits one base away, suggesting this may be a read error. At the DNA level, this CDR3 is encoded by other sequences in the same sample as well. The chain combines TRBV2 with TRBJ2-3; 8 nucleotides align to TRBD2. CDR1 is SNHLY and CDR2 is FYNNEI in the germline V gene. The CDR3 loop spans 17 amino acids. The CDR3 protein is CASSEVFTSGFTDTQYF. Here the CDR3 DNA reads TGTGCCAGCAGTGAGGTTTTCACTAGCGGTTTCACAGATACGCAGTATTTC.

On this clone: The junction does not match germline at one end; this may be a read error. The rearrangement links TRBV28 to TRBJ2-1; 9 bases line up with TRBD2. Germline V CDR1 and CDR2: MDHEN, SYDVKM. This CDR3 is built from 14 residues. The CDR3, as DNA: TGTGCCAGCATTTTAATTAGCGGGAGTAATGAGCAGTTCTTC. It encodes CASILISGSNEQFF.

This clone turned up a few times. The V and J genes are TRBV12-3 or TRBV12-4 and TRBJ1-6; 8 bases fit TRBD1. CDR3 length equals 16 residues. V lost 5 bases and J lost 10; bases outside the gene matches: 13. In DNA, the CDR3 is TGTGCCAGCAGTCCCGGGGGGTGGGCAGGGGGCTCACCCCTCCACTTT. Translating it yields CASSPGGWAGGSPLHF.

This clone appeared many times. The genes are TRBV20-1 and TRBJ2-3, with 9 nucleotides matching TRBD2. From germline, CDR1 is DFQATT and CDR2 SNEGSKA (reference sequence). There are 15 residues in the CDR3. After removal of 8 bases from V and 4 bases from J, the junction contained 13 bases not matched to a gene. The CDR3 coding sequence is TGCAGTTGCAACCCCGGGACTAGCCCCTCAGATACGCAGTATTTT. It encodes CSCNPGTSPSDTQYF.

The table lists this clone with many counts. V is TRBV6-2 or TRBV6-3 and J is TRBJ2-3; D gene unclear. Trimming stripped 8 bases from V and 2 bases from J, with 20 bases between. CDR3 length: 16 residues. Germline lookup yields CDR1 MNHEY and CDR2 SVGEGT. CDR3 amino acids: CASPPRKGIPTDTQYF. The CDR3 coding sequence is TGTGCCAGCCCTCCTCGGAAGGGCATCCCCACAGATACGCAGTATTTT.